The 16 T cell receptor beta chains reported below all come from one sample, sequenced in a study of OX40 agonist ivuxolimab in advanced cancers. Sequencing was performed with immunoSEQ multiplex PCR; in TCRdb, only in-frame clones are kept and a portion is missing. The table lists tens of thousands of clones, roughly four fifths of them singletons, with less than 4.5% in the top ten. The sample consisted of CD4+ or CD8+ T cells sorted from blood, taken in a trial of the OX40 agonist ivuxolimab. All receptors derive from an adult with an advanced solid tumor such as melanoma, head and neck, liver or kidney cancer.

This sequence joins TRBV2 and TRBJ1-5; D is unresolved. CDR3 length: 15 residues. The germline V and J ends were trimmed by 0 bases and 4 bases, with 10 bases remaining between them. From germline, CDR1 is SNHLY and CDR2 FYNNEI. In nucleotides, the CDR3 is TGTGCCAGCAGTGAAGCTTCAGGCGGGAATCAGCCCCAGCATTTT. It codes for CASSEASGGNQPQHF. Together with reference TRBV2 and TRBJ1-5, the CDR3 gives the full variable domain: EPEVTQTPSHQVTQMGQEVILRCVPISNHLYFYWYRQILGQKVEFLVSFYNNEISEKSEIFDDQFSVERPDGSNFTLKIRSTKLEDSAMYFCASSEASGGNQPQHFGDGTRLSIL.

The V gene is TRBV11-3, the J gene TRBJ2-5; tentative D call: TRBD2 (5 bases). The CDR3 consists of 17 residues. Germline CDR1 reads SGHNT; CDR2 reads YENEEA. Trimming cost V 5 bases and J 0 bases, with 19 bases left between them. CDR3 DNA: TGTGCCAGCAGCCAGAGAGGGCCCGGACTGTACCAAGAGACCCAGTACTTC. Protein product: CASSQRGPGLYQETQYF.

This sequence joins TRBV5-1 and TRBJ1-1, with D unresolved. V shed 2 bases and J shed 1 base, with 15 bases lying between them. The CDR3 is 16 amino acids. Germline V gives CDR1 SGHRS, CDR2 YFSETQ. CDR3 amino acids: CASSFFGHQTNTEAFF. CDR3 coding DNA: TGCGCCAGCAGCTTTTTTGGTCACCAAACGAACACTGAAGCTTTCTTT.

The genes are TRBV7-2 and TRBJ2-2; the match to TRBD1 covers 10 bases. CDR1 SGHTA and CDR2 FQGNSA come from the germline V gene. The V segment lost 2 bases and the J segment 6 bases; nucleotides outside the gene matches: 3. The CDR3 runs 15 residues. The CDR3 DNA reads TGTGCCAGCAGCTTAAGACAGGGGGCAGCCGGGGAGCTGTTTTTT. Its protein is CASSLRQGAAGELFF.

The V call is TRBV4-2, the J call TRBJ2-5, with TRBD1 identical over 9 bases. The V gene end was trimmed by 1 base and the J gene end by 6 bases; junction bases not matched to a gene: 12. Germline-derived CDR1 and CDR2 are LGHNA and YNFKEQ. The CDR3 sequence is 17 residues long. The CDR3 sequence: CASSQVPGQGSQKTQYF. The CDR3 nucleotides are TGTGCCAGCAGCCAAGTCCCCGGACAGGGGAGTCAAAAGACCCAGTACTTC.

This rearrangement joins TRBV9 to TRBJ2-3; TRBD1 matches at 9 bases. There are 15 residues in the CDR3. V dropped 4 bases and J dropped 7; count of bases not matched to a gene: 10. Germline CDR1 SGDLS, CDR2 YYNGEE. Here the CDR3 reads CASSPGGQGSNTQYF. DNA of the CDR3: TGTGCCAGCAGCCCCGGGGGACAGGGTTCAAATACGCAGTATTTT.

The genes are TRBV7-8 and TRBJ2-5; TRBD2 agrees at 7 bases. The CDR3 consists of 16 residues. Germline-derived CDR1 and CDR2 are SGHVS and FQNEAQ. The ends lost 1 base at V and 6 bases at J; junction bases unmatched: 11. The CDR3 protein is CASSLERTSGVKTQYF. As DNA, the CDR3 is TGTGCCAGCAGCTTAGAACGGACTAGTGGTGTCAAGACCCAGTACTTC.

The chain links TRBV19 to TRBJ2-2, with 9 nucleotides matching TRBD2. From germline, CDR1 is LNHDA and CDR2 SQIVND (reference sequence). The V gene end was trimmed by 9 bases and the J gene end by 4 bases; junction bases not matched to a gene: 6. CDR3 length equals 14 residues. This chain's CDR3 is CASAGGLVTGELFF. The CDR3 coding sequence is TGTGCCAGCGCGGGGGGGCTTGTCACCGGGGAGCTGTTTTTT.

V and J are TRBV6-4 and TRBJ1-6, with D hard to call. V lost 5 bases and J lost 8, with 10 bases in between. Germline V lookup: CDR1 MRHNA, CDR2 SNTAGT. The CDR3 contains 13 residues. The CDR3 DNA reads TGTGCCAGCAGTCCAACCTGGGATTCACCCCTCCACTTT. It codes for CASSPTWDSPLHF.

This chain connects TRBV6-5 to TRBJ1-3; D gene unclear. This CDR3 is 15 amino acids long. Germline V gives CDR1 MNHEY, CDR2 SVGAGI. Trimming cost V 5 bases and J 0 bases, with 11 bases left between them. CDR3 region: CASSDFSRSGNTIYF. CDR3 DNA: TGTGCCAGCAGTGACTTCAGCCGCTCTGGAAACACCATATATTTT.

The rearrangement uses TRBV18 and TRBJ2-7; TRBD1 is a possible D gene (5 bases). This CDR3 contains 14 residues. Germline assignment: CDR1 KGHSH and CDR2 LQKENI. V was pared by 8 bases and J by 0 bases, with 14 bases between. The CDR3 reads CASQQEPTSYEQYF. The CDR3 DNA is TGTGCCAGCCAACAGGAGCCAACCTCCTACGAGCAGTACTTC. The variable domain in full, completed from reference TRBV18 and TRBJ2-7, reads NAGVMQNPRHLVRRRGQEARLRCSPMKGHSHVYWYRQLPEEGLKFMVYLQKENIIDESGMPKERFSAEFPKEGPSILRIQQVVRGDSAAYFCASQQEPTSYEQYFGPGTRLTVT.

This chain links TRBV4-3 with TRBJ2-2; either TRBD1 or TRBD2 may supply D (5 bases each). The V and J ends lost 1 base and 4 bases respectively, with 13 bases between them. The CDR3 has 16 residues. Germline CDR1 is LGHNA and CDR2 is YSLEER. The CDR3 protein is CASSQGRGVSTGELFF. DNA for the CDR3: TGCGCCAGCAGCCAAGGAAGGGGAGTGAGCACCGGGGAGCTGTTTTTT.

The chain carries TRBV9 and TRBJ1-2; D is possibly TRBD1 (6 bases). Germline values: CDR1 SGDLS, CDR2 YYNGEE. The germline V and J ends were trimmed by 0 bases and 7 bases, with 19 bases remaining between them. This CDR3 contains 16 residues. The CDR3 DNA follows: TGTGCCAGCAGCGTAGAAGATCGGACAGCGGGCGGTGGCTACACCTTC. Its translation is CASSVEDRTAGGGYTF.

This clone was found once. J is TRBJ1-6 and V is TRBV23-1; TRBD1 is a possible D gene (5 bases). TRBV23-1 is an ORF for which the function is uncertain. The CDR3 loop spans 18 amino acids. V was cut by 2 bases and J by 0 bases, with 14 bases left in between. CDR3: CASSQKTGSFSYNSPLHF. In nucleotides, the CDR3 is TGCGCCAGCAGTCAAAAAACAGGAAGCTTCTCCTATAATTCACCCCTCCACTTT.

The chain joins TRBV7-3 to TRBJ2-3, with 7 bases identical to TRBD1. This CDR3 spans 14 amino acids. With 3 bases clipped from V and 6 bases from J, the junction kept 6 bases outside the gene matches. Germline V lookup: CDR1 SGHTA, CDR2 FQGTGA. The CDR3 DNA reads TGTGCCAGCAGCTTTTCAGGGGGTATTGATACGCAGTATTTT. It codes for CASSFSGGIDTQYF.

This clone has only one observation. V usage is TRBV13 and J usage is TRBJ1-4; D gene ambiguous. V lost 4 bases and J lost 3, with 9 bases in between. The CDR3 loop spans 14 amino acids. Germline loops: CDR1 PRHDT, CDR2 FYEKMQ (reference sequence). CDR3 sequence: CASSSRRANEKLFF. The DNA of the CDR3 is TGTGCCAGCAGCTCCCGTAGGGCTAATGAAAAACTGTTTTTT. Drawing the rest from reference TRBV13 and TRBJ1-4, the complete variable domain is AAGVIQSPRHLIKEKRETATLKCYPIPRHDTVYWYQQGPGQDPQFLISFYEKMQSDKGSIPDRFSAQQFSDYHSELNMSSLELGDSALYFCASSSRRANEKLFFGSGTQLSVL.